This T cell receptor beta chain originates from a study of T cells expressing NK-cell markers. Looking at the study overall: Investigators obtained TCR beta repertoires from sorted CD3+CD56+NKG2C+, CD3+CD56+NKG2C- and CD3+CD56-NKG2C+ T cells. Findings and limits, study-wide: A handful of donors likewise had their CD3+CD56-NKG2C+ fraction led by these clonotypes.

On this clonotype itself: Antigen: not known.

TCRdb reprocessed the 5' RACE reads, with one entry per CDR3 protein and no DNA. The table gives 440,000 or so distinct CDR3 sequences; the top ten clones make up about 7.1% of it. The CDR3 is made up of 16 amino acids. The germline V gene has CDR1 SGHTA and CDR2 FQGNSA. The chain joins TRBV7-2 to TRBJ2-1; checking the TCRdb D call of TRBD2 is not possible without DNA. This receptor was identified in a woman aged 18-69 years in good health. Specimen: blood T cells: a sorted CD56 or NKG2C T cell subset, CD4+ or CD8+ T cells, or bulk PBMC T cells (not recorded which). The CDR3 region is CASTVGLAGVNNEQFF. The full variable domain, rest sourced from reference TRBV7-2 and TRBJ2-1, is GAGVSQSPSNKVTEKGKDVELRCDPISGHTALYWYRQSLGQGLEFLIYFQGNSAPDKSGLPSDRFSAERTGGSVSTLTIQRTQQEDSAVYLCASTVGLAGVNNEQFFGPGTRLTVL.